These 32 T cell receptor beta chains were sequenced from one sample in a study of cytomegalovirus exposure and HLA in healthy donors. With 60 Vbeta and 13 Jbeta primers, the PCR was carried out. Repertoires were generated with immunoSEQ multiplex PCR, while TCRdb's copy carries only in-frame clones and drops some. The sample yields around 150,000 clones, over 60% seen once. Sequenced: PBMCs. These receptors were collected from a woman in her sixties in good health and CMV-seronegative.

The chain has TRBV4-1 and TRBJ2-2, with 7 bases matching TRBD1. Trimming at V came to 8 bases and at J to 9 bases, leaving 15 bases not matched to a gene. Germline V gene lookup returns CDR1 MGHRA and CDR2 YSYEKL. The CDR3 covers 15 residues. DNA of the CDR3: TGCGCCAGCGGACAGGACGAGACCGTCGGCAGGGAGCTGTTTTTT. It specifies CASGQDETVGRELFF.

The V gene is TRBV2, the J gene TRBJ2-7, with a possible D match to TRBD2 (6 bases). The CDR3 has 16 amino acids. CDR1 and CDR2 from the germline V gene are SNHLY and FYNNEI. The ends were cut back, 2 bases at V and 2 bases at J, with 16 bases in the middle. CDR3 in amino acids: CASSEYGGEVPYEQYF. CDR3 in DNA: TGTGCCAGCAGTGAATACGGCGGGGAGGTTCCCTACGAGCAGTACTTC.

The chain is built from TRBV7-8 and TRBJ1-2, with a possible D match to TRBD1 (6 bases). Germline CDR1 and CDR2: SGHVS and FQNEAQ. V was cut by 3 bases and J by 6 bases, with 11 bases left in between. The CDR3 is 13 residues long. The CDR3 DNA sequence: TGTGCCAGCAGCTTGGGGGACAACCATGGCTACACCTTC. Its protein product is CASSLGDNHGYTF.

This clone has only a few counts. The V call is TRBV5-6, the J call TRBJ1-1; D is ambiguous. V gave up 2 bases and J gave up 1 base, with 6 bases separating them. Germline CDR1 and CDR2: SGHDT and YYEEEE. The length of the CDR3 is 13 residues. The CDR3 region has the DNA TGTGCCAGCAGCTTTATCGGGAACACTGAAGCTTTCTTT. It specifies CASSFIGNTEAFF.

The chain employs TRBV6-1 and TRBJ2-7; 7 bases are shared with TRBD1. CDR3 size: 12 residues. Per the germline V gene, CDR1 is MNHNS and CDR2 is SASEGT. Losses at the gene ends were 8 bases for V and 4 bases for J; bases not matched to a gene: 5. CDR3 DNA sequence: TGTGCCAGCGGTCGACAGGGATACGAGCAGTACTTC. Its protein is CASGRQGYEQYF.

This chain uses TRBV5-4 with TRBJ1-2, with D tentatively TRBD1 (5 bases). With 1 base removed from V and 3 bases from J, the gap between germline ends came to 19 bases. CDR1 SGHNT and CDR2 YYREEE come from the germline V gene (reference sequence). The CDR3 contains 17 residues. In nucleotides, the CDR3 is TGTGCCAGCAGCTTGATCGTGCAGTCCCCGGGGGACTATGGCTACACCTTC. Amino acid sequence: CASSLIVQSPGDYGYTF.

Concerning this clone itself: One end of the junction varies from germline; a read error may be responsible. The CDR3 spells CASSLAPSGGAIF. The CDR3 DNA is TGCGCCAGCAGCTTGGCCCCTAGCGGGGGGGCTATCTTC. V gene TRBV5-1 combines with J gene TRBJ2-1, with TRBD2 identical over 12 bases. CDR3 length: 13 residues. Germline V gene data show CDR1 as SGHRS and CDR2 as YFSETQ.

This clone was picked up a small number of times. The chain couples TRBV28 to TRBJ2-5; D remains unclear. The germline V and J ends were trimmed by 6 bases and 5 bases, with 13 bases remaining between them. CDR3 length: 13 amino acids. Per germline, CDR1 MDHEN and CDR2 SYDVKM. In nucleotides, the CDR3 is TGTGCCAGCAGCCCAGACGGCAGGGAGACCCAGTACTTC. Translating it yields CASSPDGRETQYF.

J is TRBJ1-3 and V is TRBV19, with D unclear. The V and J ends lost 3 bases and 1 base respectively, with 10 bases between them. In germline, CDR1 is LNHDA, CDR2 SQIVND (reference sequence). This CDR3 has 15 amino acids. CDR3 residues: CASSMGEGSGNTIYF. The DNA of the CDR3 is TGTGCCAGTAGTATGGGAGAAGGATCTGGAAACACCATATATTTT.

The chain uses TRBV5-1 and TRBJ2-3; 12 bases fit TRBD2. Trimming at V came to 3 bases and at J to 6 bases, leaving 20 bases not matched to a gene. This CDR3 has 20 amino acids. Germline V lookup: CDR1 SGHRS, CDR2 YFSETQ. In DNA form, the CDR3 reads TGCGCCAGCAGCTACGGACTACTGACTAGCGGGGGACCAGGTGTGGATACGCAGTATTTT. Encoded protein: CASSYGLLTSGGPGVDTQYF. The complete variable domain, with remaining parts taken from reference TRBV5-1 and TRBJ2-3, reads KAGVTQTPRYLIKTRGQQVTLSCSPISGHRSVSWYQQTPGQGLQFLFEYFSETQRNKGNFPGRFSGRQFSNSRSEMNVSTLELGDSALYLCASSYGLLTSGGPGVDTQYFGPGTRLTVL.

In its sample, this clone was seen a few times. The gene calls are TRBV19 and TRBJ1-4; perhaps TRBD1 as D (5 bases). This CDR3 region has 15 residues. With 5 bases removed from V and 6 bases from J, the gap between germline ends came to 16 bases. CDR1 is LNHDA, CDR2 SQIVND, per germline (reference sequence). CDR3 nucleotide sequence: TGTGCCAGTAGTGGCCGCAGGGCGTTTGATGAAAAACTGTTTTTT. Protein: CASSGRRAFDEKLFF. Combining the CDR3 with reference TRBV19 and TRBJ1-4 gives the whole variable domain DGGITQSPKYLFRKEGQNVTLSCEQNLNHDAMYWYRQDPGQGLRLIYYSQIVNDFQKGDIAEGYSVSREKKESFPLTVTSAQKNPTAFYLCASSGRRAFDEKLFFGSGTQLSVL.

This clone was observed a handful of times. This chain connects TRBV23-1 to TRBJ1-3, with D uncertain. TRBV23-1 is filed as an ORF, its function uncertain. The CDR3 has 17 residues. The germline V and J ends were trimmed by 3 bases and 5 bases, with 20 bases remaining between them. The CDR3, as DNA: TGCGCCAGCAGTCAGCCTAGAGGGAGGGAACAGAGAAACACCATATATTTT. It specifies CASSQPRGREQRNTIYF.

The chain combines TRBV29-1 with TRBJ2-5, with D maybe TRBD1 (6 bases). The CDR3 has 12 amino acids. Trimming cost V 4 bases and J 6 bases, with 12 bases left between them. Germline V gene sequence: CDR1 SQVTM, CDR2 ANQGSEA. The CDR3 reads CSVGWDTKTQYF. DNA of the CDR3: TGCAGCGTTGGGTGGGACACCAAGACCCAGTACTTC.

The table lists this clone with a count of one. For the CDR3, the DNA is TGCGCCAGCAGCTTGGGACATACCGGTTCACCCCTCCACTTT. Translating it yields CASSLGHTGSPLHF. The chain couples TRBV5-1 to TRBJ1-6, with D unresolved. From germline, CDR1 is SGHRS and CDR2 YFSETQ. V was shortened by 0 bases and J by 9 bases, with 10 bases between the two germline ends. The CDR3 totals 14 residues.

The V call is TRBV14, the J call TRBJ2-2; possible D gene TRBD2, 6 bases. Germline CDR1 and CDR2: SGHDN and FVKESK. With 2 bases removed from V and 6 bases from J, the gap between germline ends came to 13 bases. This CDR3 is 15 amino acids long. This chain's CDR3 is CASSQLRTGAGELFF. The DNA for the CDR3 is TGTGCCAGCAGCCAACTAAGGACGGGGGCCGGGGAGCTGTTTTTT.

The gene calls are TRBV7-2 and TRBJ2-2; no firm D call. V lost 7 bases and J lost 2, with 14 bases in between. The germline gives CDR1 SGHTA, CDR2 FQGNSA. The CDR3 is 15 amino acids. This CDR3 reads CASIETGVNTGELFF. CDR3 nucleotide sequence: TGTGCCAGCATTGAGACCGGAGTCAACACCGGGGAGCTGTTTTTT.

V gene TRBV1 combines with J gene TRBJ1-2. TRBV1 is reported as a pseudogene. The CDR3 has 16 amino acids. The CDR3 region has the DNA TGCACCAGCAGCCAAGAGCGGGAAGCAAGGGACTATGGCTACACCTTC. It codes for CTSSQEREARDYGYTF.

V is TRBV5-1 and J is TRBJ2-7; 8 bases line up with TRBD1. V dropped 4 bases and J dropped 4; count of bases not matched to a gene: 13. Germline CDR1 reads SGHRS; CDR2 reads YFSETQ. This CDR3 region has 16 residues. CDR3 coding DNA: TGCGCCAGCAGCGTCCACACCGGGACAGGACAATACGAGCAGTACTTC. Amino acids: CASSVHTGTGQYEQYF.

V is TRBV6-4 and J is TRBJ2-3, with D maybe TRBD2 (6 bases). CDR3 length: 15 amino acids. Germline CDR1 MRHNA, CDR2 SNTAGT. V lost 4 bases and J lost 0, with 11 bases in between. The CDR3 here is CASSADGTSTDTQYF. The CDR3 nucleotides are TGTGCCAGCAGTGCCGACGGGACTAGCACAGATACGCAGTATTTT.

The V gene is TRBV11-2, the J gene TRBJ1-5; no clear D gene. This CDR3 spans 15 amino acids. Trimming took 1 base from V and 11 from J, leaving 18 bases between them. The germline gives CDR1 SGHAT, CDR2 FQNNGV. This chain's CDR3 is CASSLGEPRVTTQHF. In DNA, the CDR3 is TGTGCCAGCAGCTTAGGGGAGCCCCGGGTCACTACCCAGCATTTT.

In this sample, this clone turned up a few times. The gene calls are TRBV5-1 and TRBJ2-7, with D unclear. From germline, CDR1 is SGHRS and CDR2 YFSETQ. With 5 bases removed from V and 7 bases from J, the gap between germline ends came to 13 bases. The CDR3 has 12 amino acids. The chain's CDR3 is CASRPSSREQYF. In nucleotides, the CDR3 is TGCGCCAGCAGACCATCTTCCAGGGAGCAGTACTTC.

The chain uses TRBV18 and TRBJ2-3; weak D call: TRBD1 (5 bases). Per the germline V gene, CDR1 is KGHSH and CDR2 is LQKENI. V was cut by 1 base and J by 3 bases, with 8 bases left in between. The CDR3 sequence is 14 residues long. The CDR3 DNA reads as TGTGCCAGCTCACCACTTGACAGTACAGATACGCAGTATTTT. It specifies CASSPLDSTDTQYF.

This clone came up a few times. The chain employs TRBV2 and TRBJ1-5; TRBD1 is a possible D gene (6 bases). Trimming removed 5 bases at V and 6 bases at J, with 17 bases between. The CDR3 length is 15 residues. Germline CDR1 SNHLY, CDR2 FYNNEI. CDR3 protein: CASSRQDSRGQPQHF. CDR3 nucleotides: TGTGCCAGCAGTCGACAGGACTCGAGGGGTCAGCCCCAGCATTTT.

The count of this clone is one. The V and J genes are TRBV5-4 and TRBJ2-1, with 10 bases identical to TRBD2. CDR3 length equals 15 residues. CDR1 and CDR2 from the germline V gene are SGHNT and YYREEE (reference sequence). The junction had 7 bases not matched to a gene; V was cut back by 4 bases and J by 6 bases. Here the CDR3 DNA reads TGTGCCAGCAGCAAGACTAGCGGGCCATCCAATGAGCAGTTCTTC. Translation gives CASSKTSGPSNEQFF.

The chain couples TRBV2 to TRBJ2-7; tentative D call: TRBD2 (6 bases). CDR1 is SNHLY, CDR2 FYNNEI, per germline. The V gene lost 7 bases and the J gene lost 0 bases, with 13 bases spanning the gap. The CDR3 covers 14 residues. CDR3 in DNA: TGTGCCAGCACCGTCAGCGGGCCCTCCTACGAGCAGTACTTC. Translating it yields CASTVSGPSYEQYF.

J is TRBJ1-6 and V is TRBV13, with 11 bases matching TRBD1. The J segment lost 9 bases and the V segment lost 5 bases, leaving 6 bases of the junction unmatched. The germline CDR1 and CDR2 sequences are PRHDT and FYEKMQ (reference sequence). The CDR3 is 15 amino acids. CDR3 coding DNA: TGTGCCAGCAGCCGCGGACAGGGGGCAGGTTCACCCCTCCACTTT. Its translation: CASSRGQGAGSPLHF.

This clone is a singleton in its sample. The V call is TRBV7-6, the J call TRBJ2-5, with TRBD1 as a possible D gene (6 bases). The end of the DNA aligns better with TRBJ2-7, so the J call may be wrong. The CDR3 has 14 amino acids. CDR1 is SGHVS and CDR2 is FNYEAQ in the germline V gene. The CDR3 reads CASSLGATGYEQYF. The CDR3 nucleotides are TGTGCCAGCAGCTTGGGCGCTACAGGGTACGAGCAGTACTTC.

The chain employs TRBV5-4 and TRBJ2-7; D may be TRBD2 (5 bases). V lost 2 bases and J lost 2, with 11 bases in between. This CDR3 contains 14 residues. The germline V gene encodes CDR1 SGHNT and CDR2 YYREEE (reference sequence). CDR3 nucleotides: TGTGCCAGCAGCTTCGAAACTAGAACCTACGAGCAGTACTTC. Translated, it gives CASSFETRTYEQYF.

The chain uses TRBV27 and TRBJ2-3; possibly TRBD2 for D (6 bases). The CDR3 runs to 14 residues. The ends were cut back, 7 bases at V and 2 bases at J, with 13 bases in the middle. From germline, CDR1 is MNHEY and CDR2 SMNVEV (reference sequence). CDR3 in DNA: TGTGCCAGCACCTTCGGGGGAGCCACAGATACGCAGTATTTT. Amino acids: CASTFGGATDTQYF.

The chain employs TRBV7-8 and TRBJ2-5; 13 bases align to TRBD2. CDR3 size: 18 residues. The V and J ends lost 4 bases and 2 bases, in that order; junction bases with no gene match: 10. Germline assignment: CDR1 SGHVS and CDR2 FQNEAQ. CDR3 in amino acids: CASSWRTSGGLQQETQYF. CDR3 in DNA: TGTGCCAGCAGCTGGAGGACTAGCGGGGGACTCCAACAAGAGACCCAGTACTTC.

V is TRBV4-2 and J is TRBJ2-3; D remains ambiguous. V gave up 0 bases and J gave up 6 bases, with 4 bases separating them. Germline CDR1 is LGHNA and CDR2 is YNFKEQ. The CDR3 has 12 residues. The CDR3 is CASSQDLDTQYF. CDR3 coding DNA: TGTGCCAGCAGCCAAGATCTGGATACGCAGTATTTT.

V and J are TRBV12-5 and TRBJ1-5; D remains ambiguous. V was trimmed by 3 bases and J by 3 bases, leaving 6 bases between them. CDR1 LGHNT and CDR2 FRNRAP come from the germline V gene. CDR3 size: 13 residues. The CDR3 DNA reads TGTGCTAGTGGTTTAAGACACAATCAGCCCCAGCATTTT. Translation gives CASGLRHNQPQHF.